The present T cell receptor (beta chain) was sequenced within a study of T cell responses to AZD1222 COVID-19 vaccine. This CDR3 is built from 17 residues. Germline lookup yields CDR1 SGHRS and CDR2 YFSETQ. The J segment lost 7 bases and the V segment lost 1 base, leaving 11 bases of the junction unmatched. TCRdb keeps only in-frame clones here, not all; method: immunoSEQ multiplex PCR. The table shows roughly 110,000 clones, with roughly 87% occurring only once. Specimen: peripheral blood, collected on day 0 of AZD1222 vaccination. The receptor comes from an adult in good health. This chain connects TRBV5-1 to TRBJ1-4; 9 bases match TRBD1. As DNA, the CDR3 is TGCGCCAGCAGCTTGTTCCCCGGGACAGGGAAGGGTGAAAAACTGTTTTTT. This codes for CASSLFPGTGKGEKLFF.